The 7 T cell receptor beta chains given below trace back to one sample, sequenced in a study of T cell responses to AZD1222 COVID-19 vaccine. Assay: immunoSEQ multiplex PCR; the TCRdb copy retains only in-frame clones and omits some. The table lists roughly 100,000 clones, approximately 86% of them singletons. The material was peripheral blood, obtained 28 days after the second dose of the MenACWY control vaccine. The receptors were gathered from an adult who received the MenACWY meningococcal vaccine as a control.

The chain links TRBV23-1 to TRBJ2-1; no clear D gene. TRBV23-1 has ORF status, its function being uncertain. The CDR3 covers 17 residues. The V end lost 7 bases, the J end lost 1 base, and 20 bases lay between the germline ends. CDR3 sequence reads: CASTRSLDGFSYNEQFF. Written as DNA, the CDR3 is TGCGCCAGCACGCGATCGTTGGACGGTTTTTCCTACAATGAGCAGTTCTTC.

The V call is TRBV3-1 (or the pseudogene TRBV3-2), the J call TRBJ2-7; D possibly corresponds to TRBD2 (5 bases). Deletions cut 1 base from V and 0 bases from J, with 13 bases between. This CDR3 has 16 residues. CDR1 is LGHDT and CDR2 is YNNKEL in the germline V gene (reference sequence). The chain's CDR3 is CASSQVRGSASYEQYF. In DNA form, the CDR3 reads TGTGCCAGCAGCCAAGTTAGAGGGTCGGCCTCCTACGAGCAGTACTTC.

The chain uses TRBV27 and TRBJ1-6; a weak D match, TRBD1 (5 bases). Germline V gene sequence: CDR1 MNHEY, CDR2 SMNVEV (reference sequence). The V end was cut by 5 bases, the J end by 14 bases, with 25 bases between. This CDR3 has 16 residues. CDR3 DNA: TGTGCCAGCAGTCTGGATAGTGGGCAGGGCTACTTGGCCCTCCACTTT. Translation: CASSLDSGQGYLALHF.

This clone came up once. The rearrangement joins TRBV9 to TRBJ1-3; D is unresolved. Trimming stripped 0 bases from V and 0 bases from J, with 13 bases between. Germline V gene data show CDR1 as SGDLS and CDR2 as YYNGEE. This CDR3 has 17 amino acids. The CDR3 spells CASSVGQNVNSGNTIYF. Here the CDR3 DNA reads TGTGCCAGCAGCGTAGGGCAGAACGTGAACTCTGGAAACACCATATATTTT.

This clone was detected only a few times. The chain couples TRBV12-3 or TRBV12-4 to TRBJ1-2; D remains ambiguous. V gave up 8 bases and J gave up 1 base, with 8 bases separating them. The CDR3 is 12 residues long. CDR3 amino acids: CASGYSNYGYTF. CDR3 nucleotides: TGTGCCAGCGGATACAGTAACTATGGCTACACCTTC.

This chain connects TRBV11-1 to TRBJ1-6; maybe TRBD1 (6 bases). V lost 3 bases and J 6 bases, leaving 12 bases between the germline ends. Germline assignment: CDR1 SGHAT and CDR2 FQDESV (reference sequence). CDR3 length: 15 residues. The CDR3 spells CASSLGARGNSPLHF. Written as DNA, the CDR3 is TGTGCCAGCAGCTTGGGAGCCAGGGGTAATTCACCCCTCCACTTT.

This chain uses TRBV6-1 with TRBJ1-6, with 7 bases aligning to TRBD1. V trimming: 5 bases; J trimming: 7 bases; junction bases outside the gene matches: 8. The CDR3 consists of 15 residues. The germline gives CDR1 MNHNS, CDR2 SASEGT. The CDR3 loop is CASSSPRGGNSPLHF. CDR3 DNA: TGTGCCAGCAGTTCCCCCAGGGGGGGCAATTCACCCCTCCACTTT.